A selection of T cell receptor beta chains follows, all from one sample in a study of metastatic and nonmetastatic thyroid tumors. TCRdb re-called the PCR reads with MiXCR. The sample records approximately 16,000 clones, approximately 32% being singletons. Source material: tumor tissue. Receptors were obtained from a male donor with papillary thyroid cancer or a benign thyroid nodule (not recorded which). Some clones in this sample may be carry-over from other donors' samples. Both conserved end residues are part of each CDR3. The order of the fields is J gene, V gene, CDR3 protein.

>TRBJ2-2|TRBV11-1
CASSFETTGSINTGELFF
>TRBJ2-7|TRBV20-1
CSARANNYEQYF
>TRBJ2-2|TRBV28
CASSFGGQSSRELFF
>TRBJ2-2|TRBV24-1
CATSDLSPGQGNTGELFF
>TRBJ2-1|TRBV6-6
CASSYSSSYNEQFF
>TRBJ2-7|TRBV6-1
CASSLMPGLANIYEQYF
>TRBJ2-1|TRBV6-1
CASRTGTSYYNEQFF
>TRBJ2-3|TRBV19
CASSIKDTQYF
>TRBJ1-1|TRBV2
CACIGQLNTAAFF
>TRBJ1-2|TRBV12-3/TRBV12-4
CASSPRGDYGYTF
>TRBJ2-3|TRBV9
CASSVEGYTQYF
>TRBJ2-1|TRBV4-1
CASSWAGRAGYNEQFF
>TRBJ2-1|TRBV20-1
CSARDPRGTGGFNEQFF
>TRBJ1-1|TRBV19
CASSIQGANTEAFF
>TRBJ1-4|TRBV18
CASSPPAAPNEKLFF
>TRBJ2-3|TRBV20-1
CSAREQAGTDTQYF
>TRBJ2-7|TRBV4-2
CASSQGDSLFYEQYF
>TRBJ2-7|TRBV7-2
CASSPGRISYEQYF
>TRBJ2-1|TRBV19
CASRDSPRDEQFF
>TRBJ1-5|TRBV28
CASSLPLLQGGSNQPQHF
>TRBJ2-7|TRBV11-2
CASSLAQGVLYEQYF
>TRBJ2-1|TRBV6-1
CASRNYPGHLYDEQFF
>TRBJ1-4|TRBV18
CSSSPGQGVSNEKLFF
>TRBJ2-1|TRBV3-1
CASSQGRVAGVEQFF
>TRBJ2-7|TRBV6-2/TRBV6-3
CASSLSLAEQYF
>TRBJ1-3|TRBV28
CASTSVRNTIYF
>TRBJ2-7|TRBV5-1
CASSLGGGSYEQYF
>TRBJ2-1|TRBV19
CASQSDSYNEQFF
>TRBJ2-7|TRBV18
CASSPKGGSGLARPTYEQYF
>TRBJ1-2|TRBV14
CASSQRHTLWNGYTF
>TRBJ2-5|TRBV5-1
CASSLKPRQGFAETQYF
>TRBJ2-7|TRBV7-3
CASRSRDYEQYF